Each of the 20 T cell receptor beta chains below was sequenced from the same sample in a study of identical twins. Using its own MiXCR run on the 5' RACE reads, TCRdb lists one record per CDR3 protein. The table has approximately 500,000 distinct CDR3 sequences, more than 20% seen once. These sequences were also reported in another study, on T cells expressing NK-cell markers.

Sequencing was done on a sample of CD4+ T cells sorted from blood. Every receptor here comes from a woman between 18 and 30 years old in good health.

The rearrangement uses TRBV3-1 and TRBJ2-1; 11 nucleotides align to TRBD2. Germline V lookup: CDR1 LGHDT, CDR2 YNNKEL (reference sequence). The trim removed 6 bases at V and 7 bases at J, leaving 2 bases unmatched. The CDR3 length is 13 residues. CDR3 sequence reads: CASRPSGGNEQFF. In DNA, the CDR3 is TGTGCCAGCAGGCCTAGCGGGGGGAATGAGCAGTTCTTC.

This chain connects TRBV6-5 to TRBJ2-1; TRBD2 aligns across 11 bases. V dropped 4 bases and J dropped 3; count of bases not matched to a gene: 5. CDR3 length equals 16 residues. In germline, CDR1 is MNHEY, CDR2 SVGAGI. CDR3 DNA sequence: TGTGCCAGCAGTTCCCTAGCGGGAGGAGGCTACAATGAGCAGTTCTTC. It translates to CASSSLAGGGYNEQFF.

This clonotype turned up a few times. The chain couples TRBV6-5 to TRBJ2-6; D perhaps matches TRBD1 (6 bases). The CDR3 totals 18 residues. Trimming pared 0 bases from V and 12 bases from J, leaving 24 bases between. CDR1 is MNHEY and CDR2 is SVGAGI in the germline V gene. CDR3 coding DNA: TGTGCCAGCAGTTACTCGTCCCTTTTAGAAACAGGGCGGATCGTCCTGACTTTC. Protein product: CASSYSSLLETGRIVLTF.

This clonotype came up a few times. The chain has TRBV7-2 and TRBJ1-2, with D perhaps matching TRBD1 (5 bases). This CDR3 contains 15 residues. V lost 5 bases and J lost 2, with 15 bases in between. Germline CDR1 is SGHTA and CDR2 is FQGNSA. The CDR3 reads CASSPQGAANYGYTF. For the CDR3, the DNA is TGTGCCAGCAGCCCCCAGGGCGCAGCGAACTATGGCTACACCTTC.

There are a few counts of this clonotype. This sequence joins TRBV11-2 and TRBJ1-2, with 10 bases identical to TRBD1. Germline V lookup: CDR1 SGHAT, CDR2 FQNNGV. The CDR3 runs to 15 residues. The ends lost 0 bases at V and 8 bases at J; junction bases unmatched: 6. CDR3 nucleotide sequence: TGTGCCAGCAGCTTAGACCCGGGACAGGGGAGAGGCTACACCTTC. It encodes CASSLDPGQGRGYTF.

The genes are TRBV20-1 and TRBJ2-1, with 7 nucleotides matching TRBD2. With 4 bases clipped from V and 7 bases from J, the junction kept 7 bases outside the gene matches. CDR1 and CDR2 (germline): DFQATT, SNEGSKA (reference sequence). The CDR3 runs 13 residues. The CDR3 DNA reads TGCAGTGCTACCCCCGGCGGGGGAAATGAGCAGTTCTTC. Amino acids: CSATPGGGNEQFF.

J is TRBJ2-7 and V is TRBV4-2, with 13 nucleotides matching TRBD2. Germline loops: CDR1 LGHNA, CDR2 YNFKEQ. The CDR3 contains 18 residues. J lost 0 bases, V lost 2 bases, and 7 bases had no gene match. The CDR3 loop reads CASSQRGTSGVNSYEQYF. The CDR3 DNA reads TGTGCCAGCAGCCAAAGGGGGACTAGCGGGGTTAACTCCTACGAGCAGTACTTC.

V and J are TRBV7-9 and TRBJ2-5; D not resolved. Germline values: CDR1 SEHNR, CDR2 FQNEAQ (reference sequence). The V and J ends lost 4 bases and 3 bases respectively, with 9 bases between them. The length of the CDR3 is 13 residues. CDR3 region: CASSYWFEETQYF. Written as DNA, the CDR3 is TGTGCCAGCAGCTATTGGTTCGAAGAGACCCAGTACTTC.

This clonotype came up a few times. The chain links TRBV7-9 to TRBJ2-7; D assignment may be TRBD1 or TRBD2 (5 bases each). CDR1 is SEHNR, CDR2 FQNEAQ, per germline (reference sequence). Trimming left V 5 bases short and J 0 bases short, with 14 bases between. The length of the CDR3 is 15 residues. Here the CDR3 reads CASSLRDGHSYEQYF. The CDR3 nucleotides are TGTGCCAGCAGCCTCAGGGACGGTCACTCCTACGAGCAGTACTTC.

The chain couples TRBV19 to TRBJ2-1; no clear D gene. There are 12 residues in the CDR3. CDR1 is LNHDA and CDR2 is SQIVND in the germline V gene (reference sequence). V was pared by 3 bases and J by 10 bases, with 10 bases between. DNA for the CDR3: TGTGCCAGTAGTATCGGTTTCGGGGAGCAGTTCTTC. Translation gives CASSIGFGEQFF.

The chain joins TRBV12-3 or TRBV12-4 to TRBJ2-2, with 8 bases that match TRBD1. Trimming at V came to 6 bases and at J to 7 bases, leaving 4 bases not matched to a gene. CDR3 size: 13 residues. CDR3 coding DNA: TGTGCCAGCAGAGGACAGGGATTCGGGGAGCTGTTTTTT. Encoded protein: CASRGQGFGELFF.

The rearrangement joins TRBV6-6 to TRBJ2-1; D unresolved. V lost 5 bases to trimming and J lost 6 bases, with 11 bases between them. This CDR3 region has 13 residues. Germline lookup yields CDR1 MNHNY and CDR2 SVGAGI (reference sequence). The CDR3 is CASSRQIGNEQFF. CDR3 coding DNA: TGTGCCAGCAGTCGCCAGATTGGCAATGAGCAGTTCTTC.

This sequence joins TRBV5-1 and TRBJ1-4; D is unclear. With 6 bases removed from V and 5 bases from J, the gap between germline ends came to 11 bases. The CDR3 runs to 13 residues. Germline V gene data show CDR1 as SGHRS and CDR2 as YFSETQ. In nucleotides, the CDR3 is TGCGCCAGCACTTCCACCCCCAATGAAAAACTGTTTTTT. This codes for CASTSTPNEKLFF.

The CDR3 sequence is CASSLDPGGANVLTF. The CDR3, as DNA: TGCGCCAGCAGCTTGGATCCGGGGGGGGCCAACGTCCTGACTTTC. The chain employs TRBV5-1 and TRBJ2-6; tentatively, D is TRBD2 (5 bases). Germline lookup yields CDR1 SGHRS and CDR2 YFSETQ. The CDR3 has 15 residues. The V and J ends lost 0 bases and 4 bases respectively, with 8 bases between them.

At least ten counts were recorded for this clonotype. The V gene is TRBV11-2, the J gene TRBJ2-5; 11 nucleotides line up with TRBD2. CDR1 is SGHAT, CDR2 FQNNGV, per germline. This CDR3 is 16 amino acids long. V lost 1 base to trimming and J lost 6 bases; unmatched junction nucleotides: 7. The CDR3 DNA sequence: TGTGCCAGCAGCTTAGTGGCTAGCGGGAGGTCAAAGACCCAGTACTTC. It specifies CASSLVASGRSKTQYF.

The V gene is TRBV20-1, the J gene TRBJ1-2; possibly TRBD1 for D (5 bases). Trimming shortened V by 0 bases and J by 5 bases, and 13 bases separated the two germline ends. CDR1 and CDR2 from the germline V gene are DFQATT and SNEGSKA (reference sequence). The CDR3 spans 14 residues. Here the CDR3 reads CSARDIRAGYGYTF. In nucleotides, the CDR3 is TGCAGTGCTAGAGATATCAGGGCGGGGTATGGCTACACCTTC.

This clonotype was detected only a few times. V and J are TRBV25-1 and TRBJ2-2; D is uncertain. From germline, CDR1 is MGHDK and CDR2 SYGVNS. Trimming stripped 2 bases from V and 5 bases from J, with 9 bases between. This CDR3 is 14 amino acids long. The chain's CDR3 is CASSEQSSTGELFF. In DNA form, the CDR3 reads TGTGCCAGCAGTGAACAAAGTTCAACCGGGGAGCTGTTTTTT.

The chain joins TRBV11-2 to TRBJ2-1; unclear D gene. The CDR3 is 18 residues long. Germline V gene data show CDR1 as SGHAT and CDR2 as FQNNGV. The V gene lost 0 bases and the J gene lost 2 bases, with 17 bases spanning the gap. This CDR3 is CASSLDLKQTRAYNEQFF. CDR3 nucleotides: TGTGCCAGCAGCTTAGATTTGAAACAAACTCGAGCCTACAATGAGCAGTTCTTC.

The CDR3 sequence: CASSLPAADEQYF. CDR3 sequence (DNA): TGCGCCAGCAGCTTGCCGGCGGCGGACGAGCAGTACTTC. V is TRBV5-1 and J is TRBJ2-7; no definite D call. CDR3 length: 13 residues. V was trimmed by 1 base and J by 5 bases, leaving 10 bases between them. Germline-derived CDR1 and CDR2 are SGHRS and YFSETQ.

This clonotype appeared a few times. The chain combines TRBV21-1 with TRBJ2-3. TRBV21-1 is designated a pseudogene. The CDR3 extends over 15 amino acids. The CDR3 bases are TGTGCCAGCAGCAAAGAAGTCAGAGCCACAGATACGCAGTATTTT. The encoded protein is CASSKEVRATDTQYF.